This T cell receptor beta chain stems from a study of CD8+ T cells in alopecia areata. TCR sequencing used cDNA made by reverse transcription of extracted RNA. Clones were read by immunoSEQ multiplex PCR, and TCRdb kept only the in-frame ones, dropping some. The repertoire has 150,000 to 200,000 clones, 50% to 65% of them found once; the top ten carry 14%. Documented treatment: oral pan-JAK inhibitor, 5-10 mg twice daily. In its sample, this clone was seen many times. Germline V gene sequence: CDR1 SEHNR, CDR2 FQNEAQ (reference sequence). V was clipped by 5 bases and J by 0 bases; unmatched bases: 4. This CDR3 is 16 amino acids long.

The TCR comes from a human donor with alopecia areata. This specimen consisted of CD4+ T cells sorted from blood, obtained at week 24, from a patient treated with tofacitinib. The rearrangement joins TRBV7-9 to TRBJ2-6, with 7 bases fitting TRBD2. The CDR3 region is CASSARTSSGANVLTF. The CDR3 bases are TGTGCCAGCAGCGCCCGGACTAGCTCTGGGGCCAACGTCCTGACTTTC.